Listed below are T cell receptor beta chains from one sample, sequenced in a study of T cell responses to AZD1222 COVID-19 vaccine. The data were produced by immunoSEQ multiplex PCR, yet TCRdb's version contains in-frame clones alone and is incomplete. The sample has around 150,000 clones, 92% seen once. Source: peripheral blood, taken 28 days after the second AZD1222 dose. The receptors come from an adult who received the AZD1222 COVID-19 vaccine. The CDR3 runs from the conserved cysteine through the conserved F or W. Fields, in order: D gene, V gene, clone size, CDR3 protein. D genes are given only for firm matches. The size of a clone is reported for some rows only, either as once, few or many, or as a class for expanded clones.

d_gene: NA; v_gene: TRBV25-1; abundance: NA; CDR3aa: CASSPPGTLGETQYF
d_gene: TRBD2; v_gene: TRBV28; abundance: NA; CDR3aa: CASSSMGGTSLYYEQYF
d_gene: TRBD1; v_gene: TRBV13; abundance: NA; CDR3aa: CASSSRDRGHPNYGYTF
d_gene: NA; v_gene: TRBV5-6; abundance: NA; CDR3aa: CASSPNVYSPLHF
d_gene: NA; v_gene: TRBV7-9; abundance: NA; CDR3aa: CASSWTLSYEQYF
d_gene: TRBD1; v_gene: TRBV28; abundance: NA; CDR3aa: CASSLGDRAFQPQHF
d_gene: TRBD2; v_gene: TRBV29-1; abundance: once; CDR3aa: CSVTRLASSYNEQFF
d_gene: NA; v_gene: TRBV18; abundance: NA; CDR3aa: CASSPTQETQYF
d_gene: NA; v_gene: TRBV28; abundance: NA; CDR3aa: CASSAPMNTEAFF
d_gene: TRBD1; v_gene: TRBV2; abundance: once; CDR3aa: CASSLDRGSLNTEAFF
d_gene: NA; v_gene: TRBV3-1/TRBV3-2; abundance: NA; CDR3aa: CASSQTGGNTEAFF
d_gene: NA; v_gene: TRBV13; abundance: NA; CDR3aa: CASSFRGEIQETQYF
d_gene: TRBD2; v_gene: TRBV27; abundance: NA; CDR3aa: CASREPAGTSGSNEQFF
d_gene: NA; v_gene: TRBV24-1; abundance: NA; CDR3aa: CATSDYTGEAFF
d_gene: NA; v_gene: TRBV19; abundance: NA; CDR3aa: CASSMERATNYGYTF
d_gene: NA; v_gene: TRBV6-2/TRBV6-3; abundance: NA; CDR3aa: CASSPGGAVGYTF
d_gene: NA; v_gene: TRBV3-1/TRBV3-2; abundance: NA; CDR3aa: CASSQDQAVNTGELFF
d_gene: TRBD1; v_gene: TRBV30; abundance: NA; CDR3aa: CAWSSGTGGLEAFF
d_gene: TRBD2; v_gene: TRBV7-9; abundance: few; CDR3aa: CASSQISGRDYNEQFF
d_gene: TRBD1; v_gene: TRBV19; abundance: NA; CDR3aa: CASRKIGGQAKRGTEAFF
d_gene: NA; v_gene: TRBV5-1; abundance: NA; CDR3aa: CASSLGAELGNEQFF
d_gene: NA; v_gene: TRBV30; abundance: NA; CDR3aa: CAWSGNEQFF
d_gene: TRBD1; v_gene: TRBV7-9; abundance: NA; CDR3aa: CASSSGTGGAEVHEQYF
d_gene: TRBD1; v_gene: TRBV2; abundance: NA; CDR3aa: CASSPTGGNQETQYF
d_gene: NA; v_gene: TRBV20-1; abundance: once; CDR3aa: CRVEGYEQYF
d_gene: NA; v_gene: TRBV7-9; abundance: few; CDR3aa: CATQQSYEQYF
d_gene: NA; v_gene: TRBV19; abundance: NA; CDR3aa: CASSIPIRGEKLFF
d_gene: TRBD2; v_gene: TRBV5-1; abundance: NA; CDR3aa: CASSLLAGGTDTQYF
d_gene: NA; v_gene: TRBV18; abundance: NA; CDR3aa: CASSSSSGVGNTIYF
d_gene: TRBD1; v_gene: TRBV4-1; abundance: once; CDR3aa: CASSQASTGDYGYTF
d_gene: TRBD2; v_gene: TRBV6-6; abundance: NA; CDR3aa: CASSPQLAATDTQYF